Listed below are T cell receptor beta chains from one sample, sequenced in a study of PD-1 blockade in mismatch repair-deficient tumors. Assay: immunoSEQ multiplex PCR; the TCRdb copy retains only in-frame clones and omits some. Of around 15,000 clones in the sample, about 80% are singletons; the top ten hold roughly 9.7%. Their antigen targets remain unknown. The starting material was cells cultured in vitro, obtained from a patient treated with pembrolizumab. The source is an adult with mismatch repair-deficient cancer. Each CDR3 is given with its conserved first and last residue. D genes are given only for firm matches. Clone sizes are given selectively: once, few, many, or a class where the clone is expanded.

TRBJ1-4 | TRBV15 | - | - | CATSRDASTEEKLFF | TGTGCCACCAGCAGAGATGCATCCACGGAGGAAAAACTGTTTTTT
TRBJ2-5 | TRBV4-2 | - | - | CASSQSYTDRIQETQYF | TGTGCCAGCAGCCAAAGTTATACGGACAGAATCCAAGAGACCCAGTACTTC
TRBJ1-5 | TRBV5-5 | - | - | CASSLAVRYSNQPQHF | TGTGCCAGCAGCTTGGCCGTACGGTATAGCAATCAGCCCCAGCATTTT
TRBJ2-7 | TRBV6-5 | - | - | CASRPGYSYEQYF | TGTGCCAGCAGACCGGGATACTCCTACGAGCAGTACTTC
TRBJ1-3 | TRBV19 | - | TRBD1 | CASSTLNRGRDGNTIYF | TGTGCCAGTAGTACGCTAAACAGGGGGCGAGATGGAAACACCATATATTTT
TRBJ2-7 | TRBV28 | - | TRBD2 | CASSAPFERESYEQYF | TGTGCCAGCAGTGCTCCTTTTGAGCGGGAGTCTTACGAGCAGTACTTC
TRBJ2-7 | TRBV18 | - | TRBD2 | CASSPAGTSEYEQYF | TGTGCCAGCTCACCGGCCGGCACTAGCGAGTACGAGCAGTACTTC
TRBJ1-4 | TRBV27 | - | - | CASSQHEKLFF | TGTGCCAGCAGCCAACACGAAAAACTGTTTTTT
TRBJ1-2 | TRBV28 | - | - | CASTSNYGYTF | TGTGCCAGCACCTCTAACTATGGCTACACCTTC
TRBJ2-1 | TRBV19 | - | - | CASSIVGSYNEQFF | TGTGCCAGTAGTATCGTTGGCTCCTACAATGAGCAGTTCTTC
TRBJ1-1 | TRBV9 | few | - | CASSVGGNADTEAFF | TGTGCCAGCAGCGTAGGGGGGAACGCGGACACTGAAGCTTTCTTT
TRBJ2-3 | TRBV5-1 | - | - | CASSRIRTDTQYF | TGCGCCAGCAGCCGAATTCGCACAGATACGCAGTATTTT
TRBJ1-3 | TRBV5-1 | - | - | CASSLLGRENTIYF | TGCGCCAGCAGCTTGTTGGGGCGCGAAAACACCATATATTTT
TRBJ2-1 | TRBV7-7 | - | TRBD2 | CASSLGSGRGLNEQFF | TGTGCCAGCAGCTTAGGAAGCGGGAGAGGACTCAATGAGCAGTTCTTC
TRBJ2-7 | TRBV18 | - | TRBD2 | CASSPTSGSRRQYF | TGTGCCAGCTCACCGACTAGCGGGAGCCGCCGGCAGTACTTC
TRBJ2-2 | TRBV28 | - | - | CASSGLVGSGPNTGELFF | TGTGCCAGCAGCGGCCTGGTTGGTAGCGGTCCGAACACCGGGGAGCTGTTTTTT
TRBJ2-5 | TRBV2 | once | TRBD2 | CASSDVAGETQYF | TGTGCCAGCAGTGACGTAGCGGGAGAGACCCAGTACTTC
TRBJ1-6 | TRBV7-6 | once | TRBD1 | CASSRTGRNSPLHF | TGTGCCAGCAGCCGGACAGGCCGAAATTCACCCCTCCACTTT
TRBJ2-2 | TRBV19 | - | TRBD1 | CASTRTGAANTGELFF | TGTGCCAGTACCAGGACAGGGGCCGCGAACACCGGGGAGCTGTTTTTT
TRBJ2-1 | TRBV28 | - | TRBD2 | CASSLFDLAGGPGEQFF | TGTGCCAGCAGTTTATTCGATTTAGCGGGAGGGCCGGGTGAGCAGTTCTTC